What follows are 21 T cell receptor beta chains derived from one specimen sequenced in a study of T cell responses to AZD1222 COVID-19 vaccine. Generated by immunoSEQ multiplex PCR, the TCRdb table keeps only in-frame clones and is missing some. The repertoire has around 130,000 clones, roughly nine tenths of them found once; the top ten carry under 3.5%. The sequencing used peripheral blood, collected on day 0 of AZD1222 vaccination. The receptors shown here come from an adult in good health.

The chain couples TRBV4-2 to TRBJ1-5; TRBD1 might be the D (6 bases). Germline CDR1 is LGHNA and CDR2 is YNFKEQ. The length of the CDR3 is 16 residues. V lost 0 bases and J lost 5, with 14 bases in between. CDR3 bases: TGTGCCAGCAGCCAAGAGACAGGCTCAACTCATCAGCCCCAGCATTTT. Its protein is CASSQETGSTHQPQHF.

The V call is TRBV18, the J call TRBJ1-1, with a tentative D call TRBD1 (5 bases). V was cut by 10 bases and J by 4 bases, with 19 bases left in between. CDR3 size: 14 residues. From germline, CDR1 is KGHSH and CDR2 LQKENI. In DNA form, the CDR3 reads TGTGCCACCGGGGCAGGGACGAGGAGCACTGAAGCTTTCTTT. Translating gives CATGAGTRSTEAFF.

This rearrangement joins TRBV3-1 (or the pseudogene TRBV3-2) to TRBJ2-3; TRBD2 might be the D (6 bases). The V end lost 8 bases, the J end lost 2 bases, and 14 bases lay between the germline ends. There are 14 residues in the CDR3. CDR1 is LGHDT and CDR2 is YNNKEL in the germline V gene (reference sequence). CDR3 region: CASVGGSFTDTQYF. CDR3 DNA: TGTGCCAGCGTGGGAGGAAGCTTCACAGATACGCAGTATTTT.

CDR3 DNA sequence: TGCGCCAGCAGCTTGACTGGGAATGAGGAGCTGTTTTTT. Its translation is CASSLTGNEELFF. J is TRBJ2-2 and V is TRBV5-1; D call uncertain. Germline CDR1 and CDR2: SGHRS and YFSETQ. V was clipped by 1 base and J by 10 bases, with 11 bases between them. This CDR3 is 13 amino acids long.

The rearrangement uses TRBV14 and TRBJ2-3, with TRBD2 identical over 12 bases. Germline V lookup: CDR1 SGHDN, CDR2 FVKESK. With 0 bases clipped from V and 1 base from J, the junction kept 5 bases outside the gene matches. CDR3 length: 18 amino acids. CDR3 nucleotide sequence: TGTGCCAGCAGCCAAGATTCTAGCGGGAGGGCCGGCACAGATACGCAGTATTTT. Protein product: CASSQDSSGRAGTDTQYF.

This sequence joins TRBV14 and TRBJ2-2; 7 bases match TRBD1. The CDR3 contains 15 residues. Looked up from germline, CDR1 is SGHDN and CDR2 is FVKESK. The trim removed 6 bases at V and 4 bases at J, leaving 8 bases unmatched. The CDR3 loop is CASSPRQGSTGELFF. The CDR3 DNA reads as TGTGCCAGCAGTCCTCGACAGGGATCCACCGGGGAGCTGTTTTTT.

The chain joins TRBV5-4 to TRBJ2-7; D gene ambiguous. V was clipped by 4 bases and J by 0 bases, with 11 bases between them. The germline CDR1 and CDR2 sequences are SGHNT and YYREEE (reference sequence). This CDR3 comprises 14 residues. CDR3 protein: CASSEDVSSYEQYF. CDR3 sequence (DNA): TGTGCCAGCAGCGAGGACGTTAGCTCCTACGAGCAGTACTTC.

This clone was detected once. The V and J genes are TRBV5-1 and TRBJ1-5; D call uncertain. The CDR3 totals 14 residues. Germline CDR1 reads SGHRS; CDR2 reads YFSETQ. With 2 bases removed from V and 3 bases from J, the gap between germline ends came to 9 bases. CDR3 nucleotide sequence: TGCGCCAGCAGCTTAGGAACACACAATCAGCCCCAGCATTTT. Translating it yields CASSLGTHNQPQHF.

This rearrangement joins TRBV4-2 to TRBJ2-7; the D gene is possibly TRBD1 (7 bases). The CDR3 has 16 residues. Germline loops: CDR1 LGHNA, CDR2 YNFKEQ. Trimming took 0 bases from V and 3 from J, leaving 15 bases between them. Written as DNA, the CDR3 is TGTGCCAGCAGCCAAGACCGGTCTCAGGGGGGCTACGAGCAGTACTTC. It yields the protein CASSQDRSQGGYEQYF.

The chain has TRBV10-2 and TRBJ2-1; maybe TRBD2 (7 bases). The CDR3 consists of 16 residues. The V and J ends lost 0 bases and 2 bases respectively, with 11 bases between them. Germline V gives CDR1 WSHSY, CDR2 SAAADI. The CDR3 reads CASSESRGGTYNEQFF. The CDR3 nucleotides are TGCGCCAGCAGTGAGTCGAGGGGGGGGACCTACAATGAGCAGTTCTTC.

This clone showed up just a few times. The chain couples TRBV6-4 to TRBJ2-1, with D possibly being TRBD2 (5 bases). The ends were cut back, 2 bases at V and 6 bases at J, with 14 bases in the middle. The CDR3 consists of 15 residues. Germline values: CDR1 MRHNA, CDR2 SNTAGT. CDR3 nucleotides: TGTGCCAGCAGTGACGAGGCGGGTGGGTTCAATGAGCAGTTCTTC. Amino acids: CASSDEAGGFNEQFF.

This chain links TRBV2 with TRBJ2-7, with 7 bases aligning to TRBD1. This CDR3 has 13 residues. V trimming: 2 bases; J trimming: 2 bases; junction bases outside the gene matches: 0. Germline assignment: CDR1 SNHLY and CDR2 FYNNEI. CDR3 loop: CASSEQGAYEQYF. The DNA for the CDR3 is TGTGCCAGCAGTGAACAGGGGGCCTACGAGCAGTACTTC.

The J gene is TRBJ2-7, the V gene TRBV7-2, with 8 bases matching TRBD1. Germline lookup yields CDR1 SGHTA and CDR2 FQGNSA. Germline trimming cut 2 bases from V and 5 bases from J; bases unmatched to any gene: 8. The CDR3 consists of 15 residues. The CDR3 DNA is TGTGCCAGCAGCTTATTTGGACAGGGCACTCACGAGCAGTACTTC. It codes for CASSLFGQGTHEQYF.

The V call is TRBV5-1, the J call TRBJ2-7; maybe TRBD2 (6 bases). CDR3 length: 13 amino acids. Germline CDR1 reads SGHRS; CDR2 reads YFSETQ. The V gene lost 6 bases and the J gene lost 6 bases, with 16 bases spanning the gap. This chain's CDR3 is CASTLGGIGEQYF. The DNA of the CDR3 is TGCGCCAGCACCCTGGGGGGTATCGGCGAGCAGTACTTC.

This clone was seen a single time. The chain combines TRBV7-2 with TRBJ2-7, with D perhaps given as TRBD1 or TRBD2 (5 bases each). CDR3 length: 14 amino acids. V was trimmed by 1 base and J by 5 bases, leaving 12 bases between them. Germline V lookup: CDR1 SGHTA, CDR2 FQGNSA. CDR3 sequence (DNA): TGTGCCAGCAGCTTAGTTTCAGGGCGGGACGAGCAGTACTTC. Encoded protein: CASSLVSGRDEQYF.

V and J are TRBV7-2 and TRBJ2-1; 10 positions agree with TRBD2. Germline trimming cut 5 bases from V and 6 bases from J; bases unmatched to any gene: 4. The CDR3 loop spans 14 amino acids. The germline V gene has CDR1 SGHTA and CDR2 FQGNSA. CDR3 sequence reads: CASSLSGRLNEQFF. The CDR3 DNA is TGTGCCAGCAGCCTTAGCGGGAGGCTCAATGAGCAGTTCTTC. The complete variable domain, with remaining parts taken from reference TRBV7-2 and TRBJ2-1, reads GAGVSQSPSNKVTEKGKDVELRCDPISGHTALYWYRQSLGQGLEFLIYFQGNSAPDKSGLPSDRFSAERTGGSVSTLTIQRTQQEDSAVYLCASSLSGRLNEQFFGPGTRLTVL.

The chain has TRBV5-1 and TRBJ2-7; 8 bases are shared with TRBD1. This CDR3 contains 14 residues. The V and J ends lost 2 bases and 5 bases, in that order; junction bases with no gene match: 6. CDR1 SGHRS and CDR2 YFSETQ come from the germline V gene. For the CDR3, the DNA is TGCGCCAGCAGCTTTCAGGGGGCGCAGGACGAGCAGTACTTC. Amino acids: CASSFQGAQDEQYF.

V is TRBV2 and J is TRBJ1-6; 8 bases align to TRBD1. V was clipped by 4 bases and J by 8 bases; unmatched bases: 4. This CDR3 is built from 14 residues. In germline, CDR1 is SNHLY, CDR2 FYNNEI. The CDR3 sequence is CASSVQGADSPLHF. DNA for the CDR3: TGTGCCAGCAGTGTCCAGGGGGCGGATTCACCCCTCCACTTT.

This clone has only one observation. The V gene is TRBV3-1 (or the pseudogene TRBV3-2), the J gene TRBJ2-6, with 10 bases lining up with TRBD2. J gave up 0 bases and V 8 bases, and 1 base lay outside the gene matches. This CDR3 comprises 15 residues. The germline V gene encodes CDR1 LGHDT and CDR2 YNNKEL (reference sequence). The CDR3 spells CASGLAVSGANVLTF. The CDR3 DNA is TGTGCCAGCGGACTAGCGGTCTCTGGGGCCAACGTCCTGACTTTC.

CDR3: CASSSLGRYEQYF. The CDR3 DNA follows: TGTGCCAGCAGTTCTTTAGGGCGCTACGAGCAGTACTTC. The V and J genes are TRBV12-3 or TRBV12-4 and TRBJ2-7; D remains ambiguous. This CDR3 comprises 13 residues. V shed 4 bases and J shed 3 bases, with 10 bases lying between them.

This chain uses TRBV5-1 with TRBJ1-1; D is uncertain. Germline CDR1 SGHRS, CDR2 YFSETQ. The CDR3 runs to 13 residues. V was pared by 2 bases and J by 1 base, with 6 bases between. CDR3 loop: CASSFRGNTEAFF. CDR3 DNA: TGCGCCAGCAGCTTTCGAGGGAACACTGAAGCTTTCTTT.